The next 18 T cell receptor beta chains were all read from a single sample in a study of blood T cells in healthy people across ages. Sample-barcoded 5' priming and a J-beta primer mix drove a second PCR of about 7 to 11 cycles. TCRdb re-called the 5' RACE reads through MiXCR, storing one row per CDR3 protein. The table shows 750,000 to 950,000 distinct CDR3 sequences, with under 30% occurring only once. These data are also associated with another study on T cells of mothers and their children.

Sequencing used blood. The receptors originated from a boy aged 10-17 years in good health.

The chain has TRBV7-3 and TRBJ2-1, with 10 bases fitting TRBD1. The CDR3 totals 15 residues. From germline, CDR1 is SGHTA and CDR2 FQGTGA. V lost 3 bases, J lost 9 bases, and 8 bases stayed unmatched. CDR3 protein: CASSFAGTGDFEQFF. The CDR3 region has the DNA TGTGCCAGCAGCTTTGCCGGGACAGGGGATTTTGAGCAGTTCTTC.

In this sample, this clonotype turned up a few times. The J gene is TRBJ1-4, the V gene TRBV5-1; weak D call: TRBD1 (5 bases). The V end lost 0 bases, the J end lost 8 bases, and 11 bases lay between the germline ends. The CDR3 runs 14 residues. Germline V lookup: CDR1 SGHRS, CDR2 YFSETQ. CDR3 in DNA: TGCGCCAGCAGCTTGGCAGGGCCCAGCGAAAAACTGTTTTTT. It yields the protein CASSLAGPSEKLFF.

The V and J genes are TRBV12-3 or TRBV12-4 and TRBJ2-7; a possible D gene is TRBD1 (5 bases). V lost 6 bases and J lost 6, with 9 bases in between. CDR3 size: 11 residues. Here the CDR3 reads CASRGPGEQYF. The CDR3 DNA sequence: TGTGCCAGCAGGGGGCCGGGCGAGCAGTACTTC.

This sequence joins TRBV10-2 and TRBJ2-5; D is possibly TRBD1 (6 bases). The CDR3 totals 17 residues. Germline V gene data show CDR1 as WSHSY and CDR2 as SAAADI. The ends were cut back, 0 bases at V and 1 base at J, with 15 bases in the middle. For the CDR3, the DNA is TGCGCCAGCAGTGAGTCGATTACAGGGAGAGGCCAAGAGACCCAGTACTTC. Its protein is CASSESITGRGQETQYF.

The genes are TRBV6-6 and TRBJ2-5; 13 bases align to TRBD2. CDR1 and CDR2 from the germline V gene are MNHNY and SVGAGI (reference sequence). J gave up 3 bases and V 2 bases, and 3 bases lay outside the gene matches. The CDR3 is 16 residues long. DNA of the CDR3: TGTGCCAGCAGTTACGGGACTAGCGGGGAGGAAGAGACCCAGTACTTC. It encodes CASSYGTSGEEETQYF.

The genes are TRBV28 and TRBJ1-5; the D gene is possibly TRBD1 (5 bases). The CDR3 has 15 residues. Germline CDR1 and CDR2: MDHEN and SYDVKM. The V and J ends lost 5 bases and 5 bases respectively, with 16 bases between them. The CDR3 region has the DNA TGTGCCAGCAGTCCGGGCGGGGGAATGGATCAGCCCCAGCATTTT. Translated: CASSPGGGMDQPQHF.

Here the CDR3 reads CASSMDGGQETQYF. The CDR3 DNA reads as TGTGCCAGTAGTATGGACGGGGGACAAGAGACCCAGTACTTC. The rearrangement joins TRBV19 to TRBJ2-5; a weak D match, TRBD2 (6 bases). This CDR3 spans 14 amino acids. Germline V gene data show CDR1 as LNHDA and CDR2 as SQIVND (reference sequence). V lost 3 bases, J lost 2 bases, and 10 bases lay in between.

This clonotype was recorded once. The chain has TRBV9 and TRBJ2-1; D gene uncertain. CDR1 and CDR2 (germline): SGDLS, YYNGEE. Trimming took 0 bases from V and 4 from J, leaving 11 bases between them. This CDR3 is 15 amino acids long. In DNA form, the CDR3 reads TGTGCCAGCAGCGTAGGCCAGCAGATGTACAATGAGCAGTTCTTC. Protein: CASSVGQQMYNEQFF.

This clonotype was seen more than once but under ten times. This rearrangement joins TRBV5-1 to TRBJ1-6, with no clear D. Trimming removed 4 bases at V and 8 bases at J, with 7 bases between. Germline CDR1 SGHRS, CDR2 YFSETQ. There are 12 residues in the CDR3. For the CDR3, the DNA is TGCGCCAGCAGCGGGTGGGATTCACCCCTCCACTTT. As protein: CASSGWDSPLHF.

The chain couples TRBV29-1 to TRBJ2-5, with D hard to call. This CDR3 contains 13 residues. The V gene lost 4 bases and the J gene lost 3 bases, with 12 bases spanning the gap. Germline assignment: CDR1 SQVTM and CDR2 ANQGSEA. This CDR3 is CSVASGGEETQYF. CDR3 nucleotides: TGCAGCGTTGCCAGTGGTGGGGAAGAGACCCAGTACTTC.

This clonotype turned up a few times. The V call is TRBV29-1, the J call TRBJ2-4, with D maybe TRBD1 (5 bases). The germline CDR1 and CDR2 sequences are SQVTM and ANQGSEA. V dropped 2 bases and J dropped 1 base, with 9 bases sitting between them. The CDR3 sequence is 14 residues long. CDR3 DNA sequence: TGCAGCGTTGAACAGGGCTCGGCCAAAAACATTCAGTACTTC. Its protein product is CSVEQGSAKNIQYF.

A few counts support this clonotype. The chain carries TRBV4-2 and TRBJ2-5; 11 nucleotides align to TRBD2. Germline assignment: CDR1 LGHNA and CDR2 YNFKEQ. CDR3 length: 18 residues. The J segment lost 1 base and the V segment lost 0 bases, leaving 7 bases of the junction unmatched. In DNA, the CDR3 is TGTGCCAGCAGCCAAGACCCCCCTAGCGGGGGGACCCAAGAGACCCAGTACTTC. It specifies CASSQDPPSGGTQETQYF.

This clonotype was seen a handful of times. The V gene is TRBV6-1, the J gene TRBJ2-5; 7 nucleotides agree with TRBD1. The CDR3 totals 15 residues. Germline V gene lookup returns CDR1 MNHNS and CDR2 SASEGT. Trimming cost V 3 bases and J 5 bases; bases outside gene matches: 9. The CDR3 coding sequence is TGTGCCAGCAGTGACGACGGACAGGATAGGGAGACCCAGTACTTC. Residues: CASSDDGQDRETQYF.

This clonotype has more than one count but fewer than ten. The CDR3 loop reads CASSLTTEGYTF. CDR3 DNA: TGTGCCAGCAGTTTAACGACAGAGGGCTACACCTTC. The chain has TRBV28 and TRBJ1-2; TRBD1 might be the D (5 bases). The CDR3 spans 12 residues. Germline V gene sequence: CDR1 MDHEN, CDR2 SYDVKM. V lost 2 bases and J 8 bases, leaving 9 bases between the germline ends.

The chain recombines TRBV29-1 with TRBJ2-7; D gene uncertain. The CDR3 extends over 12 amino acids. Germline loops: CDR1 SQVTM, CDR2 ANQGSEA. The V end was cut by 2 bases, the J end by 2 bases, with 7 bases between. The CDR3 bases are TGCAGCGTTGAAAGGTCACCCTACGAGCAGTACTTC. Translating gives CSVERSPYEQYF.

This clonotype occurred a few times. J is TRBJ1-1 and V is TRBV5-4; D unresolved. Germline V gene sequence: CDR1 SGHNT, CDR2 YYREEE (reference sequence). The CDR3 covers 14 residues. V lost 6 bases to trimming and J lost 5 bases, with 17 bases between them. CDR3 amino acids: CASNVDKGRTEAFF. In DNA, the CDR3 is TGTGCCAGCAATGTCGATAAGGGAAGGACTGAAGCTTTCTTT.

The chain employs TRBV7-9 and TRBJ1-4; possibly TRBD1 for D (6 bases). CDR1 is SEHNR and CDR2 is FQNEAQ in the germline V gene (reference sequence). The CDR3 has 16 residues. Trimming cost V 4 bases and J 3 bases, with 15 bases left between them. As DNA, the CDR3 is TGTGCCAGCAGCTCACCGAAGGACAGCGCTAATGAAAAACTGTTTTTT. It specifies CASSSPKDSANEKLFF.

V gene TRBV5-5 combines with J gene TRBJ2-1; the D is unclear. The length of the CDR3 is 13 residues. V was pared by 0 bases and J by 10 bases, with 11 bases between. CDR1 SGHKS and CDR2 YYEKEE come from the germline V gene (reference sequence). This chain's CDR3 is CASSLGRFPEQFF. The CDR3 DNA reads TGTGCCAGCAGCTTGGGAAGGTTCCCCGAGCAGTTCTTC.